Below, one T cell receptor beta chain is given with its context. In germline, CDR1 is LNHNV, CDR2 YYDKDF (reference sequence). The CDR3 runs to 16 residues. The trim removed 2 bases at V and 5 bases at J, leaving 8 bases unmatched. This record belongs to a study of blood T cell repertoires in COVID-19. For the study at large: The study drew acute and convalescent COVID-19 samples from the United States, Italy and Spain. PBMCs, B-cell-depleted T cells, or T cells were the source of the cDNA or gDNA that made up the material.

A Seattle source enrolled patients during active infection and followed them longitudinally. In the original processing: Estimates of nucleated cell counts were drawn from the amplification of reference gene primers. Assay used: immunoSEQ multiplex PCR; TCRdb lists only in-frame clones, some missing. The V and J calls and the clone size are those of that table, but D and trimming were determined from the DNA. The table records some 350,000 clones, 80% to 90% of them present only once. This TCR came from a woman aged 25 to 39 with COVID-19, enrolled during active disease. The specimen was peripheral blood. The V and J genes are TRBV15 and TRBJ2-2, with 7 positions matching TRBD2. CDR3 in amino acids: CATSRPTSDATGELFF. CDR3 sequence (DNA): TGTGCCACCAGCAGACCTACTAGCGACGCTACCGGGGAGCTGTTTTTT. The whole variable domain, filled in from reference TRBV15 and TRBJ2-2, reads DAMVIQNPRYQVTQFGKPVTLSCSQTLNHNVMYWYQQKSSQAPKLLFHYYDKDFNNEADTPDNFQSRRPNTSFCFLDIRSPGLGDTAMYLCATSRPTSDATGELFFGEGSRLTVL.